Following are 14 T cell receptor beta chains from one sample sequenced in a study of T cell responses to AZD1222 COVID-19 vaccine. The table came from immunoSEQ multiplex PCR; TCRdb's copy has only in-frame clones and leaves some out. Of 98,000 or so clones in the sample, roughly 90% were seen once. This material consisted of peripheral blood, taken on day 0 of AZD1222 vaccination. These receptors were taken from an adult in good health.

This clone appeared a few times. V gene TRBV5-5 combines with J gene TRBJ1-5; 11 bases are a match to TRBD1. J gave up 6 bases and V 6 bases, and 11 bases lay outside the gene matches. Germline lookup yields CDR1 SGHKS and CDR2 YYEKEE (reference sequence). The CDR3 runs 16 residues. CDR3 nucleotides: TGTGCCAGCACTTTTGGATTGGGACAGGGGGGTCAGCCCCAGCATTTT. Amino acid sequence: CASTFGLGQGGQPQHF.

This clone was found a few times. The genes are TRBV19 and TRBJ1-2; no firm D call. The CDR3 spans 14 residues. Per germline, CDR1 LNHDA and CDR2 SQIVND (reference sequence). V was cut by 7 bases and J by 7 bases, with 19 bases left in between. CDR3 in amino acids: CASTFGPVSFGYTF. In DNA, the CDR3 is TGTGCCAGTACCTTCGGACCTGTGTCCTTTGGCTACACCTTC.

J is TRBJ1-1 and V is TRBV5-1; D might be TRBD1 (5 bases). The germline V and J ends were trimmed by 0 bases and 1 base, with 10 bases remaining between them. This CDR3 spans 15 amino acids. The germline gives CDR1 SGHRS, CDR2 YFSETQ. CDR3 in DNA: TGCGCCAGCAGCTTGGCCGAGGGGTCGAACACTGAAGCTTTCTTT. This encodes CASSLAEGSNTEAFF.

The chain couples TRBV20-1 to TRBJ2-3; 11 nucleotides align to TRBD2. The CDR3 contains 15 residues. In germline, CDR1 is DFQATT, CDR2 SNEGSKA (reference sequence). Trimming took 3 bases from V and 9 from J; bases not matched to a gene: 11. DNA for the CDR3: TGCAGTGCTAGTAATAGCGGGGGGGCCCAGAGGACGCAGTATTTT. It yields the protein CSASNSGGAQRTQYF.

Turning to this clone: The conserved phenylalanine or tryptophan normally closing the CDR3 is absent here, so this likely arose from a read error. The gene calls are TRBV7-2 and TRBJ1-6; tentatively, D is TRBD1 (5 bases). Trimming shortened V by 1 base and J by 7 bases, and 5 bases separated the two germline ends. Germline loops: CDR1 SGHTA, CDR2 FQGNSA. This CDR3 is built from 13 residues. The DNA for the CDR3 is TGTGCCAGCAGCTTAGGGGGGAATTCACCCCTCCACCTT. Translated: CASSLGGNSPLHL.

The chain recombines TRBV2 with TRBJ1-4; no reliable D call. CDR1 and CDR2 (germline): SNHLY, FYNNEI. V was pared by 3 bases and J by 3 bases, with 8 bases between. The CDR3 spans 14 residues. The CDR3 DNA reads TGTGCCAGCAGTGAGGGTTACTCTAATGAAAAACTGTTTTTT. As protein: CASSEGYSNEKLFF.

This clone was found a few times. Here the CDR3 reads CASSFLFTDNSPLHF. Written as DNA, the CDR3 is TGCGCCAGCAGCTTCCTATTTACTGATAATTCACCCCTCCACTTT. The V gene is TRBV5-1, the J gene TRBJ1-6; D is undetermined. Germline loops: CDR1 SGHRS, CDR2 YFSETQ. The CDR3 is made up of 15 amino acids. V lost 2 bases and J 5 bases, leaving 11 bases between the germline ends.

The rearrangement joins TRBV5-1 to TRBJ1-5; D is unresolved. The CDR3 is 15 amino acids. Trimming took off 2 bases at V and 0 bases at J, with 9 bases between the two ends. Germline-derived CDR1 and CDR2 are SGHRS and YFSETQ. DNA of the CDR3: TGCGCCAGCAGCTTAAACACCGATAGCAATCAGCCCCAGCATTTT. This gives the protein CASSLNTDSNQPQHF.

V usage is TRBV5-4 and J usage is TRBJ2-7; no clear D gene. The V end lost 3 bases, the J end lost 5 bases, and 9 bases lay between the germline ends. Germline CDR1 SGHNT, CDR2 YYREEE (reference sequence). The CDR3 covers 12 residues. The CDR3 reads CASSSDLDEQYF. The CDR3 DNA reads TGTGCCAGCAGCTCCGACCTGGACGAGCAGTACTTC.

This clone was detected only a few times. The chain employs TRBV5-4 and TRBJ2-7; possibly TRBD1 for D (8 bases). The germline V gene has CDR1 SGHNT and CDR2 YYREEE (reference sequence). The V end was cut by 4 bases, the J end by 1 base, with 18 bases between. The CDR3 spans 16 residues. The CDR3 DNA reads TGTGCCAGCAGCGAACCCAACAGGGGGGGTTCCTACGAGCAGTACTTC. This sequence encodes CASSEPNRGGSYEQYF.

The V and J genes are TRBV5-6 and TRBJ2-3; no definite D call. Trimming left V 5 bases short and J 8 bases short, with 15 bases between. Per the germline V gene, CDR1 is SGHDT and CDR2 is YYEEEE. The CDR3 length is 13 residues. The CDR3 DNA is TGTGCCAGCAGTCGCCAAGTTGGACCTACGCAGTATTTT. Translation gives CASSRQVGPTQYF.

This rearrangement joins TRBV30 to TRBJ2-5; 7 positions agree with TRBD1. With 3 bases clipped from V and 2 bases from J, the junction kept 6 bases outside the gene matches. Germline CDR1 is GTSNPN and CDR2 is SVGIG (reference sequence). The CDR3 is 14 amino acids. CDR3 region: CAWSTGVGQETQYF. DNA for the CDR3: TGTGCCTGGAGCACAGGGGTGGGACAAGAGACCCAGTACTTC.

The chain uses TRBV6-1 and TRBJ1-2, with 7 bases aligning to TRBD1. After removal of 2 bases from V and 2 bases from J, the junction contained 5 bases not matched to a gene. The CDR3 has 15 amino acids. Looked up from germline, CDR1 is MNHNS and CDR2 is SASEGT. This chain's CDR3 is CASSELDRNNYGYTF. The CDR3 DNA reads TGTGCCAGCAGTGAACTGGACAGGAACAACTATGGCTACACCTTC.

This sequence joins TRBV6-5 and TRBJ2-5; TRBD2 is a possible D gene (5 bases). Between the trimmed V and J ends, which lost 8 bases and 9 bases, there was a span of 13 bases. CDR3 length equals 11 residues. CDR1 and CDR2 from the germline V gene are MNHEY and SVGAGI. Here the CDR3 reads CASSGSGAQYF. The CDR3 coding sequence is TGTGCCAGCTCTGGGTCCGGGGCCCAGTACTTC.